This paragraph reports one T cell receptor (beta chain). Its cognate antigen is unknown. The CDR3 consists of 16 residues. J gave up 4 bases and V 2 bases, and 7 bases lay outside the gene matches. Germline V CDR1 and CDR2: MNHNS, SASEGT. The repertoire was sequenced with immunoSEQ multiplex PCR; TCRdb's copy has only in-frame clones and lacks some. This table has around 17,000 clones, nearly 95% appearing once. The source of the sample is a study of OX40 agonist ivuxolimab in advanced cancers. The wider study: Patients got intravenous ivuxolimab at 0.01 to 10 mg/kg every 2 weeks. Partial responses were achieved by three patients, of whom one had hepatocellular carcinoma and two had cutaneous melanoma. General study findings and limits: At 0.1-3.0 mg/kg, partial responders had clonal expansion among the lowest observed.

The chain recombines TRBV6-1 with TRBJ2-2, with 7 bases aligning to TRBD1. Sample: CD4+ or CD8+ T cells sorted from blood, taken in a trial of the OX40 agonist ivuxolimab. This TCR was sampled from an adult with an advanced solid tumor such as melanoma, head and neck, liver or kidney cancer. In DNA, the CDR3 is TGTGCCAGCAGTGAACTCGGGACAGTGATCACCGGGGAGCTGTTTTTT. Protein product: CASSELGTVITGELFF.